Listed here is a single T cell receptor beta chain. Patients from Seattle were sampled longitudinally, starting during active infection. This sample was included in a study of blood T cell repertoires in COVID-19. Study context: From T cells, B-cell-depleted T cells, or PBMCs came the material, which was cDNA or gDNA.

The table came from immunoSEQ multiplex PCR; TCRdb's copy has only in-frame clones and leaves some out. Among approximately 110,000 clones, approximately 90% were seen once, and the ten largest hold about 1.9%. The trim removed 6 bases at V and 9 bases at J, leaving 8 bases unmatched. This CDR3 spans 14 amino acids. Germline assignment: CDR1 SEHNR and CDR2 FQNEAQ (reference sequence). The chain recombines TRBV7-9 with TRBJ1-6; 7 positions agree with TRBD1. The receptor was derived from a man aged 50-59 years with COVID-19, enrolled during active disease. Sequencing was carried out using peripheral blood. CDR3 nucleotides: TGTGCCAGCAGTTACGACAGGGATGGTTCACCCCTCCACTTT. Its protein is CASSYDRDGSPLHF.